The 27 T cell receptor beta chains below were found in one sample sequenced in a study of blood T cell repertoires in COVID-19. Assay: immunoSEQ multiplex PCR; the TCRdb copy retains only in-frame clones and omits some. Of around 250,000 clones in the sample, approximately 86% are singletons; the top ten hold over 6%. The sample comprised peripheral blood. The receptors shown here come from a woman aged 70 to 79 with active or convalescent COVID-19.

The genes are TRBV3-1 (or the pseudogene TRBV3-2) and TRBJ2-1; 8 bases match TRBD1. CDR1 is LGHDT, CDR2 YNNKEL, per germline (reference sequence). V dropped 0 bases and J dropped 6; count of bases not matched to a gene: 13. This CDR3 has 18 residues. This CDR3 reads CASSQEDSPGQVSNEQFF. CDR3 sequence (DNA): TGTGCCAGCAGCCAAGAAGATTCGCCGGGACAGGTGAGCAATGAGCAGTTCTTC.

This chain uses TRBV9 with TRBJ2-5; no clear D. In germline, CDR1 is SGDLS, CDR2 YYNGEE. The V gene lost 0 bases and the J gene lost 0 bases, with 6 bases spanning the gap. The CDR3 spans 14 residues. CDR3 protein: CASSVGANQETQYF. The CDR3 DNA sequence: TGTGCCAGCAGCGTAGGAGCGAACCAAGAGACCCAGTACTTC.

V usage is TRBV11-2 and J usage is TRBJ2-2, with D unclear. Germline V CDR1 and CDR2: SGHAT, FQNNGV. This CDR3 comprises 18 residues. V lost 1 base and J lost 0, with 15 bases in between. CDR3 amino acids: CASSLGYFGAANTGELFF. The DNA for the CDR3 is TGTGCCAGCAGCTTAGGTTATTTTGGAGCTGCGAACACCGGGGAGCTGTTTTTT.

This rearrangement joins TRBV3-1 (or the pseudogene TRBV3-2) to TRBJ2-1; 12 bases are shared with TRBD2. J lost 0 bases, V lost 4 bases, and 10 bases had no gene match. CDR1 is LGHDT, CDR2 YNNKEL, per germline (reference sequence). CDR3 size: 19 residues. The CDR3 DNA reads as TGTGCCAGCAGCCCCCCCGGGAAGACTAGCGGGGGCTCCTACAATGAGCAGTTCTTC. Translated, it gives CASSPPGKTSGGSYNEQFF.

The chain carries TRBV11-3 and TRBJ2-2, with 7 nucleotides matching TRBD1. Trimming removed 5 bases from V and 0 bases from J; junction bases left unmatched: 6. CDR3 size: 16 residues. Looked up from germline, CDR1 is SGHNT and CDR2 is YENEEA. In DNA, the CDR3 is TGTGCCAGCAGCGTATCCGGGACAGCGAACACCGGGGAGCTGTTTTTT. Its translation is CASSVSGTANTGELFF.

This clone appeared a few times. The chain couples TRBV27 to TRBJ1-5; no reliable D call. The CDR3 is 16 amino acids. V lost 0 bases to trimming and J lost 2 bases, with 11 bases between them. CDR1 and CDR2 (germline): MNHEY, SMNVEV (reference sequence). CDR3 residues: CASSLSGVIGNQPQHF. CDR3 nucleotide sequence: TGTGCCAGCAGTTTATCCGGGGTAATCGGCAATCAGCCCCAGCATTTT.

The genes are TRBV21-1 and TRBJ1-5; the table names TRBD1, a call not compared with the DNA. TRBV21-1 is assigned pseudogene status. This CDR3 has 16 residues. As DNA, the CDR3 is TGTGCCAGCAGCAATCTCTGGGGACAGGGTAGACAGCCCCAGCATTTT. It specifies CASSNLWGQGRQPQHF.

J is TRBJ2-5 and V is TRBV4-2; TRBD1 matches at 9 bases. The CDR3 loop spans 17 amino acids. The germline V gene has CDR1 LGHNA and CDR2 YNFKEQ. The J segment lost 4 bases and the V segment lost 1 base, leaving 10 bases of the junction unmatched. DNA of the CDR3: TGTGCCAGCAGCCAAGGGTCGGGACAGGGTATTTTAGAGACCCAGTACTTC. Its translation is CASSQGSGQGILETQYF.

The V and J genes are TRBV6-6 and TRBJ1-5; 7 nucleotides line up with TRBD1. Germline CDR1 reads MNHNY; CDR2 reads SVGAGI (reference sequence). This CDR3 has 16 amino acids. V lost 6 bases to trimming and J lost 2 bases; unmatched junction nucleotides: 10. The CDR3 loop reads CASSLRTGTGNQPQHF. In DNA form, the CDR3 reads TGTGCCAGCAGCTTACGGACAGGAACGGGCAATCAGCCCCAGCATTTT.

The chain recombines TRBV7-8 with TRBJ1-5; D is undetermined. The CDR3 contains 14 residues. Germline-derived CDR1 and CDR2 are SGHVS and FQNEAQ. Trimming stripped 5 bases from V and 2 bases from J, with 10 bases between. For the CDR3, the DNA is TGTGCCAGCAGCCCACGGGAGGGCAATCAGCCCCAGCATTTT. Translation: CASSPREGNQPQHF.

This chain connects TRBV9 to TRBJ2-7; the match to TRBD2 covers 8 bases. The germline V gene has CDR1 SGDLS and CDR2 YYNGEE. V was clipped by 5 bases and J by 6 bases; unmatched bases: 4. The CDR3 runs to 12 residues. As DNA, the CDR3 is TGTGCCAGCAGGGCAGGGACTAGCGAGCAGTACTTC. Encoded protein: CASRAGTSEQYF.

J is TRBJ2-5 and V is TRBV6-2 or TRBV6-3; 9 bases match TRBD2. CDR3 length: 13 residues. The V and J ends lost 5 bases and 4 bases, in that order; junction bases with no gene match: 2. Germline V gene lookup returns CDR1 MNHEY and CDR2 SVGEGT. Here the CDR3 DNA reads TGTGCCAGCAGTCGCGGGGGGGCAGAGACCCAGTACTTC. Amino acids: CASSRGGAETQYF.

Only one count was recorded for this clone. The chain joins TRBV3-1 (or the pseudogene TRBV3-2) to TRBJ1-6; D unclear. Between the trimmed V and J ends, which lost 1 base and 9 bases, there was a span of 7 bases. In germline, CDR1 is LGHDT, CDR2 YNNKEL (reference sequence). The CDR3 has 13 amino acids. The CDR3 here is CASSQGAISPLHF. CDR3 DNA sequence: TGTGCCAGCAGCCAAGGGGCCATTTCACCCCTCCACTTT.

Remarks on this clone: Compared with germline, one end of the junction differs, possibly owing to a read error. CDR3 residues: CASSLARTATEAFF. The CDR3 DNA reads TGTGCCAGCAGCCTAGCCCGTACAGCCACTGAAGCTTTCTTT. The chain joins TRBV7-2 to TRBJ1-1; D uncertain. CDR1 and CDR2 from the germline V gene are SGHTA and FQGNSA. The CDR3 loop spans 14 amino acids.

The V gene is TRBV18, the J gene TRBJ2-7; D might be TRBD2 (7 bases). The CDR3 length is 16 residues. Trimming took off 1 base at V and 0 bases at J, with 13 bases between the two ends. Per germline, CDR1 KGHSH and CDR2 LQKENI. As DNA, the CDR3 is TGTGCCAGCTCACCACGCGGGGGCTCGAACTCCTACGAGCAGTACTTC. Translation gives CASSPRGGSNSYEQYF.

The chain has TRBV7-9 and TRBJ2-3, with 8 nucleotides matching TRBD1. With 1 base clipped from V and 3 bases from J, the junction kept 0 bases outside the gene matches. Germline V gene lookup returns CDR1 SEHNR and CDR2 FQNEAQ (reference sequence). The CDR3 contains 14 residues. The CDR3 region is CASSLGTGTDTQYF. In DNA, the CDR3 is TGTGCCAGCAGCTTAGGGACAGGGACAGATACGCAGTATTTT. Full variable domain (remainder filled in from reference TRBV7-9 and TRBJ2-3): DTGVSQNPRHKITKRGQNVTFRCDPISEHNRLYWYRQTLGQGPEFLTYFQNEAQLEKSRLLSDRFSAERPKGSFSTLEIQRTEQGDSAMYLCASSLGTGTDTQYFGPGTRLTVL.

The rearrangement links TRBV5-5 to TRBJ2-7; D remains ambiguous. This CDR3 is built from 18 residues. The V end was cut by 4 bases, the J end by 1 base, with 24 bases between. Per the germline V gene, CDR1 is SGHKS and CDR2 is YYEKEE (reference sequence). This chain's CDR3 is CASSPTTLSLTPSYEQYF. The CDR3, as DNA: TGTGCCAGCAGCCCTACTACCCTTTCCCTGACTCCTTCCTACGAGCAGTACTTC.

This clone appeared a single time. J is TRBJ1-1 and V is TRBV5-1; D gene uncertain. This CDR3 contains 14 residues. V lost 2 bases and J lost 0, with 8 bases in between. Germline assignment: CDR1 SGHRS and CDR2 YFSETQ. CDR3 sequence: CASSLSDLNTEAFF. CDR3 DNA: TGCGCCAGCAGCTTATCAGATTTGAACACTGAAGCTTTCTTT.

The chain joins TRBV11-3 to TRBJ2-7, with 9 bases matching TRBD2. The ends lost 4 bases at V and 2 bases at J; junction bases unmatched: 6. Germline values: CDR1 SGHNT, CDR2 YENEEA. This CDR3 has 15 amino acids. The CDR3 loop reads CASSSRGGDPYEQYF. The CDR3, as DNA: TGTGCCAGCAGCTCGCGGGGGGGCGATCCCTACGAGCAGTACTTC.

This clone has a single count. The genes are TRBV6-5 and TRBJ1-2; D is uncertain. With 6 bases removed from V and 2 bases from J, the gap between germline ends came to 10 bases. From germline, CDR1 is MNHEY and CDR2 SVGAGI. This CDR3 contains 13 residues. CDR3 protein: CASSLEANYGYTF. In nucleotides, the CDR3 is TGTGCCAGCAGCCTCGAGGCAAACTATGGCTACACCTTC.

This chain connects TRBV6-5 to TRBJ2-7; 7 nucleotides agree with TRBD2. The CDR3 has 15 amino acids. V dropped 6 bases and J dropped 0; count of bases not matched to a gene: 8. The germline V gene has CDR1 MNHEY and CDR2 SVGAGI. The CDR3 here is CASSPVGGASYEQYF. The CDR3 nucleotides read TGTGCCAGCAGCCCCGTGGGAGGGGCCTCCTACGAGCAGTACTTC.

This clone was observed once. This sequence joins TRBV9 and TRBJ1-2, with D possibly matching TRBD1 (5 bases). The ends were cut back, 5 bases at V and 0 bases at J, with 14 bases in the middle. Germline values: CDR1 SGDLS, CDR2 YYNGEE. This CDR3 spans 15 amino acids. CDR3 sequence (DNA): TGTGCCAGCAGGACAGACCTTCGAGCTAACTATGGCTACACCTTC. Encoded protein: CASRTDLRANYGYTF. The variable domain in full, with the rest retrieved from reference TRBV9 and TRBJ1-2, is DSGVTQTPKHLITATGQRVTLRCSPRSGDLSVYWYQQSLDQGLQFLIQYYNGEERAKGNILERFSAQQFPDLHSELNLSSLELGDSALYFCASRTDLRANYGYTFGSGTRLTVV.

The V call is TRBV6-5, the J call TRBJ1-6; 8 positions agree with TRBD1. CDR3 length: 15 residues. Looked up from germline, CDR1 is MNHEY and CDR2 is SVGAGI. Trimming took 5 bases from V and 7 from J; bases not matched to a gene: 7. The CDR3 DNA follows: TGTGCCAGCAGTCAGGGGGCTACTACAAATTCACCCCTCCACTTT. Protein product: CASSQGATTNSPLHF.

The V and J genes are TRBV27 and TRBJ2-5, with 7 nucleotides matching TRBD1. The V gene's germline CDR1 is MNHEY and CDR2 SMNVEV (reference sequence). The CDR3 runs to 16 residues. V lost 0 bases and J lost 3; bases outside the gene matches: 7. The CDR3 spells CASSLSSWDREETQYF. The CDR3 DNA follows: TGTGCCAGCAGTTTATCGTCCTGGGACAGAGAAGAGACCCAGTACTTC.

This rearrangement joins TRBV6-4 to TRBJ1-1, with no clear D. Germline-derived CDR1 and CDR2 are MRHNA and SNTAGT. V lost 3 bases, J lost 1 base, and 6 bases lay in between. This CDR3 has 13 amino acids. Here the CDR3 reads CASSETGNTEAFF. The CDR3 coding sequence is TGTGCCAGCAGTGAGACGGGGAACACTGAAGCTTTCTTT.

This chain's CDR3 is CASSLYRGGKLFF. DNA of the CDR3: TGTGCCAGCAGTCTATACCGTGGGGGGAAACTGTTTTTT. This chain links TRBV6-2 or TRBV6-3 with TRBJ1-4, with D possibly being TRBD1 (5 bases). Germline CDR1 reads MNHEY; CDR2 reads SVGEGT. The CDR3 is 13 amino acids. Trimming took off 5 bases at V and 11 bases at J, with 15 bases between the two ends.

Comments on this clone: One end of the junction is discordant with germline, which a read error may explain. The chain recombines TRBV29-1 with TRBJ1-1; D is possibly TRBD1 (6 bases). Germline assignment: CDR1 SQVTM and CDR2 ANQGSEA. The CDR3 spans 12 residues. Here the CDR3 reads CSFDRSNTEAFF. The CDR3 bases are TGCAGCTTTGACAGGTCAAACACTGAAGCTTTCTTT.